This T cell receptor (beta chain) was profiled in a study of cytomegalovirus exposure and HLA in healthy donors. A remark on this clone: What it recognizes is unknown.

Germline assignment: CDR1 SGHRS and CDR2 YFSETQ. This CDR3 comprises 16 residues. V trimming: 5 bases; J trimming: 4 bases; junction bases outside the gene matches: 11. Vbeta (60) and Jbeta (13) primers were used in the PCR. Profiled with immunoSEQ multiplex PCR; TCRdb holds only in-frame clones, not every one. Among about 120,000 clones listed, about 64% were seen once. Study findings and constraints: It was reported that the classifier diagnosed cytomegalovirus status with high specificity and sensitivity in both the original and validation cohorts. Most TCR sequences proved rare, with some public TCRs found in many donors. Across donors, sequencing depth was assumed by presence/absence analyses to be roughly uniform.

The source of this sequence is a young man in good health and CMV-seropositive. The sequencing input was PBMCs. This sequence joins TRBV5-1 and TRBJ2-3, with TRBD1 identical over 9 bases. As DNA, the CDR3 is TGCGCCAGCAGGACCACCGGGACAGGGATAGCAGATACGCAGTATTTT. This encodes CASRTTGTGIADTQYF.